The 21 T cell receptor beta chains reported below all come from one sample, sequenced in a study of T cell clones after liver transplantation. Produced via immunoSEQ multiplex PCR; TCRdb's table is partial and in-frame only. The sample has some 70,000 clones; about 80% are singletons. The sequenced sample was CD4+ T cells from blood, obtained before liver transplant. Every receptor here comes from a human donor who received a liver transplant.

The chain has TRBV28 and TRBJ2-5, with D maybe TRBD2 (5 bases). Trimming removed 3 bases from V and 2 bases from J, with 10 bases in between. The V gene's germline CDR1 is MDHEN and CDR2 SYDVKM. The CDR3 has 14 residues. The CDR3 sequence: CASSFQLVQETQYF. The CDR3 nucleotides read TGTGCCAGCAGTTTTCAACTAGTACAAGAGACCCAGTACTTC.

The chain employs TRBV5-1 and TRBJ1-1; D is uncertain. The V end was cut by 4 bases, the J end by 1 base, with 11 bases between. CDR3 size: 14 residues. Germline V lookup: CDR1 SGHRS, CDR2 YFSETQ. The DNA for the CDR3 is TGCGCCAGCAGCCCCGACCCGACGAACACTGAAGCTTTCTTT. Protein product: CASSPDPTNTEAFF. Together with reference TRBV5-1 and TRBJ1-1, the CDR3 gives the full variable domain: KAGVTQTPRYLIKTRGQQVTLSCSPISGHRSVSWYQQTPGQGLQFLFEYFSETQRNKGNFPGRFSGRQFSNSRSEMNVSTLELGDSALYLCASSPDPTNTEAFFGQGTRLTVV.

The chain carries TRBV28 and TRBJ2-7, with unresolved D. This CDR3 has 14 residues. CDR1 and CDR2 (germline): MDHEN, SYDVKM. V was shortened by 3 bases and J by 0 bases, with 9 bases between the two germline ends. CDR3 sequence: CASSFTGSSYEQYF. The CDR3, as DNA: TGTGCCAGCAGTTTTACCGGCAGCTCCTACGAGCAGTACTTC.

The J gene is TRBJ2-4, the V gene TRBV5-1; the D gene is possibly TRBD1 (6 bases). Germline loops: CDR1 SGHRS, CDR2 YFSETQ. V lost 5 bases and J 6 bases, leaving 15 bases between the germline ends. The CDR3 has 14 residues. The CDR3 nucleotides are TGCGCCAGCAGACTGGACAGTGGGGGAAACATTCAGTACTTC. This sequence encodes CASRLDSGGNIQYF.

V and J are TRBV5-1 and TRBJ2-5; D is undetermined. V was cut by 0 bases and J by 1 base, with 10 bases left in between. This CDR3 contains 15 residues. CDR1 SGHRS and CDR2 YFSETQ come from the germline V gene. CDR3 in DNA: TGCGCCAGCAGCTTGGGGGTTGTAGGCCAAGAGACCCAGTACTTC. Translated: CASSLGVVGQETQYF. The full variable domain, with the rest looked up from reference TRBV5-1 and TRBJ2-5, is KAGVTQTPRYLIKTRGQQVTLSCSPISGHRSVSWYQQTPGQGLQFLFEYFSETQRNKGNFPGRFSGRQFSNSRSEMNVSTLELGDSALYLCASSLGVVGQETQYFGPGTRLLVL.

CDR3 protein: CASSYGAFSLDREETQYF. The CDR3 region has the DNA TGTGCCAGCAGTTATGGTGCCTTCTCATTGGACAGGGAAGAGACCCAGTACTTC. The V call is TRBV7-8, the J call TRBJ2-5, with 8 positions matching TRBD1. The trim removed 6 bases at V and 3 bases at J, leaving 18 bases unmatched. The CDR3 is made up of 18 amino acids. In germline, CDR1 is SGHVS, CDR2 FQNEAQ.

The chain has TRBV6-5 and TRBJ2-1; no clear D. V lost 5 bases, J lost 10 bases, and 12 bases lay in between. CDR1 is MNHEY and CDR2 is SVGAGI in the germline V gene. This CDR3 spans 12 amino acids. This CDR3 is CASSNPAKEQFF. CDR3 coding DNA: TGTGCCAGCAGTAACCCCGCAAAGGAGCAGTTCTTC.

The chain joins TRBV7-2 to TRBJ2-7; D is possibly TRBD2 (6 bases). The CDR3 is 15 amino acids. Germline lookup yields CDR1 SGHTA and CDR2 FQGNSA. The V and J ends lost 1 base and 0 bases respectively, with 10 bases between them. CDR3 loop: CASSLGGEASYEQYF. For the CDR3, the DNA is TGTGCCAGCAGCTTAGGGGGGGAAGCCTCCTACGAGCAGTACTTC. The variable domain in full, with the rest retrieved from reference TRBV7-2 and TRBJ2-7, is GAGVSQSPSNKVTEKGKDVELRCDPISGHTALYWYRQSLGQGLEFLIYFQGNSAPDKSGLPSDRFSAERTGGSVSTLTIQRTQQEDSAVYLCASSLGGEASYEQYFGPGTRLTVT.

CDR3 DNA: TGTGCCAGCAGTTACTCGGGGACTAGCGGATCCTACGAGCAGTACTTC. Translating it yields CASSYSGTSGSYEQYF. This chain joins TRBV6-6 and TRBJ2-7; 11 nucleotides line up with TRBD2. This CDR3 contains 16 residues. CDR1 MNHNY and CDR2 SVGAGI come from the germline V gene (reference sequence). V trimming: 0 bases; J trimming: 1 base; junction bases outside the gene matches: 2.

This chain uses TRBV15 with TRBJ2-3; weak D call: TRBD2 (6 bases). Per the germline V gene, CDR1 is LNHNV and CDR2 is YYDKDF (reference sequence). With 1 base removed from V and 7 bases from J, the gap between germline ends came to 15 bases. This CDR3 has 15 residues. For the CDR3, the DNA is TGTGCCACCAGCAGAGGGGACGGGAGAGGGAATACGCAGTATTTT. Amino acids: CATSRGDGRGNTQYF. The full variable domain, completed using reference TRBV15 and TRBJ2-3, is DAMVIQNPRYQVTQFGKPVTLSCSQTLNHNVMYWYQQKSSQAPKLLFHYYDKDFNNEADTPDNFQSRRPNTSFCFLDIRSPGLGDTAMYLCATSRGDGRGNTQYFGPGTRLTVL.

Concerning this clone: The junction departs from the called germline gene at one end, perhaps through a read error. Here the CDR3 reads CASSPLAWDEQFF. The CDR3 DNA sequence: TGTGCCAGCTCCCCACTAGCTTGGGATGAGCAGTTCTTC. The J gene is TRBJ2-1, the V gene TRBV18, with D tentatively TRBD2 (6 bases). The germline CDR1 and CDR2 sequences are KGHSH and LQKENI. CDR3 length: 13 residues.

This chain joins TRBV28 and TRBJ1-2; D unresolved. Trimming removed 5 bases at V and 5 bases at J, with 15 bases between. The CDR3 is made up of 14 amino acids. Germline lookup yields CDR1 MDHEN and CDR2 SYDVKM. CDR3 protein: CASSDLGRRYGYTF. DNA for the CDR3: TGTGCCAGCAGTGACCTCGGGAGGCGGTATGGCTACACCTTC.

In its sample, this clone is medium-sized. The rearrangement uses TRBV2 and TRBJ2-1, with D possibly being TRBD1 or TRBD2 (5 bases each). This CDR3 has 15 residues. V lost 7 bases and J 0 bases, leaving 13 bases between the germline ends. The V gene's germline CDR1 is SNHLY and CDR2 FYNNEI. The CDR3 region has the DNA TGTGCCAGCAAGGAGACAGCGGACTCCTACAATGAGCAGTTCTTC. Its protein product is CASKETADSYNEQFF. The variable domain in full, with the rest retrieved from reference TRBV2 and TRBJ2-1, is EPEVTQTPSHQVTQMGQEVILRCVPISNHLYFYWYRQILGQKVEFLVSFYNNEISEKSEIFDDQFSVERPDGSNFTLKIRSTKLEDSAMYFCASKETADSYNEQFFGPGTRLTVL.

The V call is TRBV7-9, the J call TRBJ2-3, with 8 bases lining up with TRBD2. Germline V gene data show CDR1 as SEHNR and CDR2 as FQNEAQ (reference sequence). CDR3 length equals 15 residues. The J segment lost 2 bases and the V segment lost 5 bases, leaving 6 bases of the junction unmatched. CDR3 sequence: CASSTSGSITDTQYF. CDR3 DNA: TGTGCCAGCAGCACTAGCGGATCTATCACAGATACGCAGTATTTT.

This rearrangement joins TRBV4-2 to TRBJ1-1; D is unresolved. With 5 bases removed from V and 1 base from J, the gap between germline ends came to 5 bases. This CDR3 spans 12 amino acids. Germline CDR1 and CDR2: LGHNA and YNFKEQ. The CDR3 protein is CASSKGNTEAFF. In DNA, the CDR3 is TGTGCCAGCAGCAAAGGGAACACTGAAGCTTTCTTT.

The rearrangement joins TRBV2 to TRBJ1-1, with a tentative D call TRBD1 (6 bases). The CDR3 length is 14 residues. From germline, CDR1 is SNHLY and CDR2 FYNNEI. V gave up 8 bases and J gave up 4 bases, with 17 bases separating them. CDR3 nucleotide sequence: TGTGCCAGCTCGGAATGGGGGCGAGGCACTGAAGCTTTCTTT. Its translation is CASSEWGRGTEAFF.

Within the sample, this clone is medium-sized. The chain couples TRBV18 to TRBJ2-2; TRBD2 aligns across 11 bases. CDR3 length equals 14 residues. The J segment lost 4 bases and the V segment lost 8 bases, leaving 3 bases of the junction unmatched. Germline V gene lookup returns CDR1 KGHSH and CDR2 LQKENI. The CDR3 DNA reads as TGTGCCAGCCCCGGGACTAGCGGCACCGGGGAGCTGTTTTTT. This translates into CASPGTSGTGELFF.

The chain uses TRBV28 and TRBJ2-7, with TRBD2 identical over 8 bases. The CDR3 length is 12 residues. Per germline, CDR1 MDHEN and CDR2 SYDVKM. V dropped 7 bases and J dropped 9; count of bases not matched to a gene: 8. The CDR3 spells CASITSGTGQYF. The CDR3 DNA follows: TGTGCCAGCATTACTAGCGGCACGGGGCAGTACTTC. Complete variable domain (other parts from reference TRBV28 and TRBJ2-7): DVKVTQSSRYLVKRTGEKVFLECVQDMDHENMFWYRQDPGLGLRLIYFSYDVKMKEKGDIPEGYSVSREKKERFSLILESASTNQTSMYLCASITSGTGQYFGPGTRLTVT.

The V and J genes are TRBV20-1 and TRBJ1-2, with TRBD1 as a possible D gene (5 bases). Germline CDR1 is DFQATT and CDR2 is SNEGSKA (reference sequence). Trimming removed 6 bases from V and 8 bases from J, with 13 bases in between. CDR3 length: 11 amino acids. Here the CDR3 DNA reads TGCAGTGCCCAGGTCAGGGTCGGCTACACCTTC. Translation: CSAQVRVGYTF.

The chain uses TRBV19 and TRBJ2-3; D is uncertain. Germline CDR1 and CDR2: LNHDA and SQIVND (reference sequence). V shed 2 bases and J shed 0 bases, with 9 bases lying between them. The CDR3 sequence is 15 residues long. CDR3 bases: TGTGCCAGTAGTATAACCCAGACTAGCACAGATACGCAGTATTTT. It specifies CASSITQTSTDTQYF.

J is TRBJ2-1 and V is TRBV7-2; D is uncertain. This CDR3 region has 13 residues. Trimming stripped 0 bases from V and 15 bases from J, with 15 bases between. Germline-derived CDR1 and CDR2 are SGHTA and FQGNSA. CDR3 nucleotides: TGTGCCAGCAGCTTAGCTCTCTTAGGAATGGGGTTCTTC. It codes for CASSLALLGMGFF. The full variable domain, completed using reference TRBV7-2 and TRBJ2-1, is GAGVSQSPSNKVTEKGKDVELRCDPISGHTALYWYRQSLGQGLEFLIYFQGNSAPDKSGLPSDRFSAERTGGSVSTLTIQRTQQEDSAVYLCASSLALLGMGFFGPGTRLTVL.